Listed here are 3 T cell receptor beta chains from one sample, sequenced in a study of sequential checkpoint blockade in melanoma (dated by TCRdb to 2018 to 2020). Taken with the paper, the label for treatment or condition translates to: randomized to nivolumab then ipilimumab (arm A) or the reverse (arm B). The library was built by means of the immunoSEQ multiplex PCR assay. In its TCRdb copy, this immuneACCESS table keeps in-frame sequences only and misses some clones. Where compared with another copy, unresolved V genes explain less than half of these, and the others have no known cause. This sample gives more than 15,000 clones in total; roughly 71% of them show up just once. The ten largest clones represent roughly 10% of the sample. The input for sequencing was CD8+ T cells sorted from blood (inferred from file names), taken from a patient given nivolumab and ipilimumab in sequence. The receptor set was obtained from a human donor with melanoma.

This clone was counted only a few times. The rearrangement uses TRBV10-3 and TRBJ2-3; D gene unclear. The CDR3 consists of 13 residues. V lost 3 bases and J lost 0, with 4 bases in between. CDR1 ENHRY and CDR2 SYGVKD come from the germline V gene. The CDR3 DNA reads as TGTGCCATCAGTGACCAAAGCACAGATACGCAGTATTTT. Translation: CAISDQSTDTQYF.

The J gene is TRBJ2-1, the V gene TRBV7-9; 7 bases are a match to TRBD1. J lost 6 bases, V lost 0 bases, and 11 bases had no gene match. Germline lookup yields CDR1 SEHNR and CDR2 FQNEAQ (reference sequence). The CDR3 totals 17 residues. The CDR3 loop reads CASSLAPAGTELNEQFF. The CDR3, as DNA: TGTGCCAGCAGCTTAGCTCCTGCCGGGACAGAGCTCAATGAGCAGTTCTTC. The entire variable domain, with the rest obtained from reference TRBV7-9 and TRBJ2-1, is as follows: DTGVSQNPRHKITKRGQNVTFRCDPISEHNRLYWYRQTLGQGPEFLTYFQNEAQLEKSRLLSDRFSAERPKGSFSTLEIQRTEQGDSAMYLCASSLAPAGTELNEQFFGPGTRLTVL.

The chain is built from TRBV14 and TRBJ2-2; maybe TRBD2 (5 bases). The germline gives CDR1 SGHDN, CDR2 FVKESK. CDR3 size: 14 residues. The germline V and J ends were trimmed by 3 bases and 7 bases, with 12 bases remaining between them. The chain's CDR3 is CASSQDPGGGELFF. For the CDR3, the DNA is TGTGCCAGCAGCCAGGATCCTGGAGGCGGGGAGCTGTTTTTT.